This T cell receptor (beta chain) was observed in a study of regulatory T cells in long-lasting Graves disease. Construction of the TCR beta libraries employed iRepertoire HTBI primers in conjunction with Arm-PCR of CDR3 regions. MiXCR, applied by TCRdb to the multiplex PCR reads, yields one record per CDR3 protein. Of about 460,000 distinct CDR3 sequences detected, roughly 22% appear once; the ten largest clones hold roughly 13%. Germline V gene sequence: CDR1 LGHNA, CDR2 YSLEER. The CDR3 is made up of 15 amino acids. In regard to this clonotype: Its antigen remains unknown. A read error may produce the germline difference seen at one junction end.

Time point given: persistent/refractory GD, antithyroid drugs over 5 years with positive TRAb. Construction of the TCR library relied on RNA isolated from PBMCs. Whole-study findings and limits: Under persistent disease, TRBV28, TRBJ1-2 and TRBJ2-5 were used preferentially. Since the sample size was small, accuracy may have been reduced. More public clonotypes were shared by persistent patients (2,741) than by new patients (about 970).

This receptor was identified in a female donor with Graves disease. V is TRBV4-3 and J is TRBJ2-1; TRBD1 might be the D (6 bases). The sequenced sample was peripheral blood mononuclear cells (PBMCs), obtained when the disease was refractory, from a patient treated with antithyroid drugs. The CDR3 DNA follows: TGCGCCAGCAGCCAAGATCATGGACAGAGCAATCAGCAGTTCTTC. Protein sequence: CASSQDHGQSNQQFF.